This T cell receptor (beta chain) was sequenced in a study of cytomegalovirus exposure and HLA in healthy donors. Study context: Some 200 million T cells yielded 117 million unique TCR beta sequences, as an earlier analysis found. Study-level findings and limits: Analysis was performed later, and it showed HLA-associated TCR beta chains to be more clonally expanded than equally common others. About 87% or about 30% of the time was how often most TCR beta V segments were productive, according to an earlier analysis.

The primer mix had 60 Vbeta and 13 Jbeta primers. Data came from immunoSEQ multiplex PCR; TCRdb stores just in-frame clones and leaves some out. The repertoire has roughly 87,000 clones, roughly 75% of them found once; the top ten carry around 4%. Note on this clone: Antigen unknown.

The V segment lost 3 bases and the J segment 14 bases; nucleotides outside the gene matches: 10. This CDR3 spans 13 amino acids. Germline V lookup: CDR1 SGHDT, CDR2 YYEEEE. Donors were ostensibly healthy at sampling, although undocumented immune exposures were probable. Sequencing was carried out using PBMCs. This sequence was found in a man aged 60-69 years in good health and CMV-seronegative. The rearrangement links TRBV5-6 to TRBJ2-1; TRBD1 matches 8 bases. The CDR3: CASSYLWTGTKFF. DNA of the CDR3: TGTGCCAGCAGCTACCTCTGGACAGGGACGAAGTTCTTC. The full variable domain, in which reference TRBV5-6 and TRBJ2-1 provide the parts outside the CDR3, is DAGVTQSPTHLIKTRGQQVTLRCSPKSGHDTVSWYQQALGQGPQFIFQYYEEEERQRGNFPDRFSGHQFPNYSSELNVNALLLGDSALYLCASSYLWTGTKFFGPGTRLTVL.